A selection of T cell receptor beta chains follows, all from one sample in a study of vaccination effects on CD4 cells after COVID-19. Assay: immunoSEQ multiplex PCR; the TCRdb copy retains only in-frame clones and omits some. The table records around 70,000 clones, around 77% of them present only once. Antigens for these TCRs are unknown. The material sequenced was CD4+ T cells from PBMCs cultured without peptide, taken before COVID-19 vaccination. The receptors were sampled from a human donor who received a COVID-19 vaccine. Both conserved end residues are part of each CDR3. The D gene is left open where the match is weak. Only some rows state a clone size, as once, few, many or a class for expanded clones.

V gene	J gene	D gene	clone size	CDR3 protein	CDR3 DNA
TRBV2	TRBJ1-5	.	.	CASRDRSNQPQHF	TGTGCCAGCAGGGACAGAAGCAATCAGCCCCAGCATTTT
TRBV28	TRBJ1-1	.	.	CASSLWGSVAFF	TGTGCCAGCAGTTTATGGGGCAGCGTAGCTTTCTTT
TRBV10-3	TRBJ2-1	TRBD1	.	CAISESRTGAYNEQFF	TGTGCCATCAGTGAGTCGAGGACAGGGGCTTACAATGAGCAGTTCTTC
TRBV29-1	TRBJ2-1	.	.	CSVNVAGNSEQFF	TGCAGCGTTAACGTGGCAGGGAATAGTGAGCAGTTCTTC
TRBV30	TRBJ1-5	.	few	CAWSAQVLGNQPQHF	TGTGCCTGGAGTGCCCAGGTCTTGGGCAATCAGCCCCAGCATTTT
TRBV5-4	TRBJ2-2	TRBD2	.	CASSRSGGALSTGELFF	TGTGCCAGCAGCCGCAGCGGGGGGGCTTTGAGCACCGGGGAGCTGTTTTTT
TRBV5-1	TRBJ2-5	.	.	CASSYRTGQETQYF	TGCGCCAGCAGCTACCGAACAGGGCAAGAGACCCAGTACTTC
TRBV5-1	TRBJ2-5	.	few	CASSLVVLPSETQYF	TGCGCCAGCAGCTTGGTGGTCCTACCGAGTGAGACCCAGTACTTC
TRBV9	TRBJ1-1	.	.	CASSSRQNTEAFF	TGTGCCAGCAGCTCCCGCCAGAACACTGAAGCTTTCTTT
TRBV5-5	TRBJ2-1	TRBD2	.	CASRLWTSGGVGEQFF	TGTGCCAGCAGACTCTGGACTAGCGGGGGGGTCGGTGAGCAGTTCTTC
TRBV6-2/TRBV6-3	TRBJ2-2	.	.	CASSYSSGGPWTGELFF	TGTGCCAGCAGTTACTCGTCCGGGGGGCCGTGGACCGGGGAGCTGTTTTTT
TRBV25-1	TRBJ2-5	.	.	CASSVGGGKETQYF	TGTGCCAGCAGTGTGGGGGGAGGCAAAGAGACCCAGTACTTC
TRBV3-1/TRBV3-2	TRBJ1-6	.	.	CASSHRGGIYSPLHF	TGTGCCAGCAGCCACCGCGGAGGCATTTATTCACCCCTCCACTTT
TRBV7-8	TRBJ2-1	.	.	CASSPPLWNEQFF	TGTGCCAGCAGCCCCCCGTTATGGAATGAGCAGTTCTTC
TRBV5-1	TRBJ2-1	TRBD1	.	CASSLAPGTGGYNEQFF	TGCGCCAGCAGCTTGGCGCCCGGGACAGGGGGCTACAATGAGCAGTTCTTC
TRBV28	TRBJ1-1	.	few	CASRIMDSEAFF	TGTGCCAGCAGAATCATGGACAGCGAAGCTTTCTTT
TRBV21-1	TRBJ1-1	.	.	CASSKGGDRATEAFF	TGTGCCAGCAGCAAAGGCGGGGACAGAGCCACTGAAGCTTTCTTT
TRBV6-6	TRBJ2-1	TRBD2	.	CASSYSGGGKNEQFF	TGTGCCAGCAGTTACTCTGGCGGGGGGAAAAATGAGCAGTTCTTC
TRBV28	TRBJ1-3	.	.	CASSRFSGNTIYF	TGTGCCAGCAGTCGGTTCTCTGGAAACACCATATATTTT
TRBV10-3	TRBJ1-5	TRBD1	few	CAIKETGSNQPQHF	TGTGCCATCAAAGAGACAGGGAGCAATCAGCCCCAGCATTTT
TRBV3-1/TRBV3-2	TRBJ1-2	.	.	CASSRQWYGYTF	TGTGCCAGCAGTAGGCAATGGTATGGCTACACCTTC
TRBV5-6	TRBJ1-6	TRBD1	.	CASSLKTGNNSPLHF	TGTGCCAGCAGCCTCAAGACAGGGAATAATTCACCCCTCCACTTT
TRBV3-1/TRBV3-2	TRBJ2-1	.	.	CASSQSRTEQFF	TGTGCCAGCAGCCAATCCCGTACAGAGCAGTTCTTC
TRBV6-5	TRBJ2-5	.	.	CAVQGRLWETQYF	TGTGCCGTCCAGGGGCGTCTCTGGGAGACCCAGTACTTC